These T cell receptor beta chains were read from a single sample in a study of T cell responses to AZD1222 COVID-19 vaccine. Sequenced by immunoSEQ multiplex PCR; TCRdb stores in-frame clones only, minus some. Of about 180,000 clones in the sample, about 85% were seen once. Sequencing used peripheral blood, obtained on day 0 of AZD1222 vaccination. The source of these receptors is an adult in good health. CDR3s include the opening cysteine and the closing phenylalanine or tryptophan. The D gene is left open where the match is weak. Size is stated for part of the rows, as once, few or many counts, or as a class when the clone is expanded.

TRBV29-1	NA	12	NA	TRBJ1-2	TGCAGCGTTGAGAAGGACAGCATAAGCTACACCTTC	CSVEKDSISYTF
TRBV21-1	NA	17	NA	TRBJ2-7	TGTGCCAGCAGCAAAGTTGGCCCTGCGGGCCCGCTTAAAGAGCAGTACTTC	CASSKVGPAGPLKEQYF
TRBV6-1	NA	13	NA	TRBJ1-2	TGTGCCAGCAGTGAAGGGTACCGCTATGGCTACACCTTC	CASSEGYRYGYTF
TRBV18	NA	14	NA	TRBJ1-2	TGTGCCAGCTCGCCTGGGATAGTTAACTATGGCTACACCTTC	CASSPGIVNYGYTF
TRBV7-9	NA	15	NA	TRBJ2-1	TGTGCCAGCAGTCTCCTGGCAGGGTCCTACAATGAGCAGTTCTTC	CASSLLAGSYNEQFF
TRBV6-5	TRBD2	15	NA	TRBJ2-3	TGTGCCAGCAGTTCGCCCCGGGAGGGCACAGATACGCAGTATTTT	CASSSPREGTDTQYF
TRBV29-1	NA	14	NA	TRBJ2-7	TGCAGCGTTACCGGACCGGGTCTCAACTACGAGCAGTACTTC	CSVTGPGLNYEQYF
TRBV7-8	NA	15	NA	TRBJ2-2	TGTGCCAGCAGCTTGGTCGGCAGGGAGACCGGGGAGCTGTTTTTT	CASSLVGRETGELFF
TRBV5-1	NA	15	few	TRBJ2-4	TGCGCCAGCAGCTTGGCGTCCGGGGCCGTAAACATTCAGTACTTC	CASSLASGAVNIQYF
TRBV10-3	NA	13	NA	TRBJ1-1	TGTGCCATCAGTGCGCAGGGTTCCACTGAAGCTTTCTTT	CAISAQGSTEAFF
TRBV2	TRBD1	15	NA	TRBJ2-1	TGTGCCAGCAGTACGGACAGGGCCCCTTACAATGAGCAGTTCTTC	CASSTDRAPYNEQFF
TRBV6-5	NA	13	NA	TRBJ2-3	TGTGCCAGCGGGCGGGACATAACAGATACGCAGTATTTT	CASGRDITDTQYF
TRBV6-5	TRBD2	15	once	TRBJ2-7	TGTGCCAGCAGTTCGACTAGCGGGAGAGATTACGAGCAGTACTTC	CASSSTSGRDYEQYF
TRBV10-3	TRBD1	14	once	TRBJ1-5	TGTGCCATCGGGGGTCCAGGGGGGAATCAGCCCCAGCATTTT	CAIGGPGGNQPQHF
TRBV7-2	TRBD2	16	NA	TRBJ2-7	TGTGCCAGCAGCTTAGCGGCTAGCGGGAGGGCCCACGAGCAGTACTTC	CASSLAASGRAHEQYF
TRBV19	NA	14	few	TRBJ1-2	TGTGCCAGTAGTATAGGGCGGCGGGGGGATGGCTACACCTTC	CASSIGRRGDGYTF
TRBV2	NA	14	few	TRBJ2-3	TGTGCCAGCAGTGAATGGAGCCCCTCCGATACGCAGTATTTT	CASSEWSPSDTQYF
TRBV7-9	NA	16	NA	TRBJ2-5	TGTGCCAGCAGCTCAGACGGGACGGGGCCCGAAGAGACCCAGTACTTC	CASSSDGTGPEETQYF
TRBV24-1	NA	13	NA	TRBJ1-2	TGTGCCACCAGTGATTCGACAGGAGATGGCTACACCTTC	CATSDSTGDGYTF
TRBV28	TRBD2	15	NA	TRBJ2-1	TGTGCCAGCAGTCCCGGGACTAGCGATACGGGTGAGCAGTTCTTC	CASSPGTSDTGEQFF
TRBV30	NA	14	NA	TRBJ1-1	TGTGCCTGGAGTCCCCCTAGGGCGGAAGCTGAAGCTTTCTTT	CAWSPPRAEAEAFF
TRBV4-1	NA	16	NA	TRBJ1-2	TGCGCCAGCAGCCGGATCACCGGGACACTAAACTATGGCTACACCTTC	CASSRITGTLNYGYTF
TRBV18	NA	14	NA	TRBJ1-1	TGTGCCAGCTCACCACCGGGTTCGAACACTGAAGCTTTCTTT	CASSPPGSNTEAFF
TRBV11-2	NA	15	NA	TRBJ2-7	TGTGCCAGCAGCTTAGATCGGAACAGGTTCTACGAGCAGTACTTC	CASSLDRNRFYEQYF
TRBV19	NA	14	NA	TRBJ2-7	TGTGCCAGTAGTCCAAGACAGGCGTCCTACGAGCAGTACTTC	CASSPRQASYEQYF
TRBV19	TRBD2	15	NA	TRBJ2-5	TGTGCCAGTAGTATGGGGACTAGAGACATGGAGACCCAGTACTTC	CASSMGTRDMETQYF